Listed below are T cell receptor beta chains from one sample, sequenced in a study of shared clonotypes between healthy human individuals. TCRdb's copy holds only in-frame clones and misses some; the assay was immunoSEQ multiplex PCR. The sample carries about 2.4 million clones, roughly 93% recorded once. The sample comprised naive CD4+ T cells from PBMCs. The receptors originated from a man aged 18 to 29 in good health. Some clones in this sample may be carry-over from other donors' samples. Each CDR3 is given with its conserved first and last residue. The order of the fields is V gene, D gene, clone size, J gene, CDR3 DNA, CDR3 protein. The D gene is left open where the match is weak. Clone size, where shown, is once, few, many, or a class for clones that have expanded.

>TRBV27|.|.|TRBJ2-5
TGTGCCAGCAGTTTATCGGGGGCCCGGTGGGAGACCCAGTACTTC
CASSLSGARWETQYF
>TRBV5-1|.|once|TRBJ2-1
TGCGCCAGCAGCTTGGCTAGCAGGAATGAGCAGTTCTTC
CASSLASRNEQFF
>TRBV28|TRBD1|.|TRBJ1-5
TGTGCCAGCACCCGCGACAGGGTCCAGCCCCAGCATTTT
CASTRDRVQPQHF
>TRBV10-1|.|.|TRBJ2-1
TGCGCCAGAAATAAGGGCGAGAGGGAGACCTACAATGAGCAGTTCTTC
CARNKGERETYNEQFF
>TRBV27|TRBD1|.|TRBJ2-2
TGTGCCAGCAGTCAGACAGGGGGCGGGTCCGGGGAGCTGTTTTTT
CASSQTGGGSGELFF
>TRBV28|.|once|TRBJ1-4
TGTGCCAGCAGTTCCGCGGGACAAAGTAAAAAACTGTTTTTT
CASSSAGQSKKLFF
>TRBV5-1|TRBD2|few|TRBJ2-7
TGCGCCAGCAGCACCGGGACTAGCGGGAGGGGCCACGAGCAGTACTTC
CASSTGTSGRGHEQYF
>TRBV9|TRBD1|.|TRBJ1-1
TGTGCCAGCAGCGTAGGGGATTGGACAGGGGAAGCTTTCTTT
CASSVGDWTGEAFF
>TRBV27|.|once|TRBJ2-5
TGTGCCAGCAGACCCTCTATTAGGGGGACGAGAGAGACCCAGTACTTC
CASRPSIRGTRETQYF
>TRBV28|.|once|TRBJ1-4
TGTGCCAGCAGTTTACCAGGGAGGGCTGAAAAACTGTTTTTT
CASSLPGRAEKLFF
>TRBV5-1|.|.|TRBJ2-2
TGCGCCAGCAGCTTGGGTGTAGCGATTGGAGCCGGGGAGCTGTTTTTT
CASSLGVAIGAGELFF
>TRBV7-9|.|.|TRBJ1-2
TGTGCCAGCAGCTCGACGACGCCGTGGAACACCTTC
CASSSTTPWNTF
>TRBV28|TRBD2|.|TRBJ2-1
TGTGCCAGCAACCTTAGCGGGAGGGCCTACAATGAGCAGTTCTTC
CASNLSGRAYNEQFF
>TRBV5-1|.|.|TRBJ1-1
TGCGCCAGCAGCGAAGGTACCGGGACCGCAGGGATAGCTTTCTTT
CASSEGTGTAGIAFF
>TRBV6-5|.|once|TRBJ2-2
TGTGCCAGCAGTTACTCGATCACCGGGGAGCTGTTTTTT
CASSYSITGELFF
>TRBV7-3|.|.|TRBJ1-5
TGTGCCAGCAGCTTAATGGGGGGTCAGCCCCAGCATTTT
CASSLMGGQPQHF
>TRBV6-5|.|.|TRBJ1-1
TGTGCCAGCAGTTACCTTGCCGGGGGCGGGAACACTGAAGCTTTCTTT
CASSYLAGGGNTEAFF
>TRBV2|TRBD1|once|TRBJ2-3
TGTGCCAGTGAACCGGGACAGGGTTTGCGGTCCGGTGGAGATACGCAGTATTTT
CASEPGQGLRSGGDTQYF
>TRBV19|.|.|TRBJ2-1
TGTGCCAGTAGTATAGCCGGGGGCCGGTACAATGAGCAGTTCTTC
CASSIAGGRYNEQFF
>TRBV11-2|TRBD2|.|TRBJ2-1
TGTGCCAGCTCTAGCGGGAGGGAGTACAATGAGCAGTTCTTC
CASSSGREYNEQFF
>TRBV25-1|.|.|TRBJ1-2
TGTGCCAGCAGTGGGAATGGGTATGGCTACACCTTC
CASSGNGYGYTF
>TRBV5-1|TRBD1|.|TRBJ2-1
TGCGCCAGCGGGGAAGGACAGGGACGGAGTGAGCAGTTCTTC
CASGEGQGRSEQFF
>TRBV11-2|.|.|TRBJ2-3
TGTGCCAGCAGCTTAAACCTAGCGCCAGATACGCAGTATTTT
CASSLNLAPDTQYF
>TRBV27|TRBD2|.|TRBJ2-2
TGTGCCAGCAGCCCAGTGGGACTAGCGAACACCGGGGAGCTGTTTTTT
CASSPVGLANTGELFF
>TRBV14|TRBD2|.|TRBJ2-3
TGTGCCAGCAAGGGGACTAGCGGGAGGTTGAGCACAGATACGCAGTATTTT
CASKGTSGRLSTDTQYF
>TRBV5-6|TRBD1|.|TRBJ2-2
TGTGCCAGCAGCCTTCGACAGGGGGTATTTCCCGGGGAGCTGTTTTTT
CASSLRQGVFPGELFF
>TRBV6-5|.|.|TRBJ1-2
TGTGCCAGCAGTTACCGGCAGCGGCGGGGCTACACCTTC
CASSYRQRRGYTF
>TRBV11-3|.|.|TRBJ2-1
TGTGCCAGCAGCAACCGAGGGTTTGGGGATGAGCAGTTCTTC
CASSNRGFGDEQFF
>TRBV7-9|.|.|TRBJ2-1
TGTGCCAGCAGCTTCCGGGGGACGCCGGGGAATGAGCAGTTCTTC
CASSFRGTPGNEQFF
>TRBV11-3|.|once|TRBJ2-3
TGTGCCAGCAGCTTAGCTCTCGGCCTTACGCAGTATTTT
CASSLALGLTQYF
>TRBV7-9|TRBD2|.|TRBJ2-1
TGTGCCAGCAGCTCACTAGCGGGAGGAAAGGGCCAGCAGTTCTTC
CASSSLAGGKGQQFF
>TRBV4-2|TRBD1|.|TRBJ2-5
TGTGCCAGCAGCCAGAGAGCCCGACAGGGGGGCTTTGAGCAGTACTTC
CASSQRARQGGFEQYF
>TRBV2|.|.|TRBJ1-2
TGTGCCAGCAGTGCGTCCTATGGCTACACCTTC
CASSASYGYTF
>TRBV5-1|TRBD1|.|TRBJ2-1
TGCGCCAGCAGCTTTAGGACAGGGAAGGATGAGCAGTTCTTC
CASSFRTGKDEQFF
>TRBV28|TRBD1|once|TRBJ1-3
TGTGCCAGCAGTTCCCCCCGGGACAGGGTGTCTTATAGAAACACCATATATTTT
CASSSPRDRVSYRNTIYF
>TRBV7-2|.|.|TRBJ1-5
TGTGCCAGCAGCTTAGGGCCGGGGGGTGGCAATCAGCCCCAGCATTTT
CASSLGPGGGNQPQHF
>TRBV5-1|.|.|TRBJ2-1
TGCGCCAGCAGCGGTCTGGTGGGCGCGAACAATGAGCAGTTCTTC
CASSGLVGANNEQFF
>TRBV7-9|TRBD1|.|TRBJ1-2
TGTGCCAGCAGCTCGCAGACCCAGGGGGCTGGTGGCTACACCTTC
CASSSQTQGAGGYTF
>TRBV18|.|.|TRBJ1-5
TGTGCCAGCTCACCAGGGGGCCGGGGTCAGCCCCAGCATTTT
CASSPGGRGQPQHF
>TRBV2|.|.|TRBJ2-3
TGTGCCAGTACTGCAGGAGATACGCAGTATTTT
CASTAGDTQYF
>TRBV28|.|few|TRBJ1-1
TGTGCCAGCAGCACGAACACTGAAGCTTTCTTT
CASSTNTEAFF
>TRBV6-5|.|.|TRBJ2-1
TGTGCCAGCAGTTACCTTCTAGGGAGACCCTACAATGAGCAGTTCTTC
CASSYLLGRPYNEQFF
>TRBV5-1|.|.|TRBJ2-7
TGCGCCAGCAGCTTGGGGGGGGTCCCCTTCGAGCAGTACTTC
CASSLGGVPFEQYF
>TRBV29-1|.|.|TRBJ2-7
TGCAGCGTAACAGGGCCCTCATACGAGCAGTACTTC
CSVTGPSYEQYF
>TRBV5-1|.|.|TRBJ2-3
TGCGCCAGCAGCTTGGTCGTACTAGGCACAGATACGCAGTATTTT
CASSLVVLGTDTQYF
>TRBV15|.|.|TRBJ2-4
TGTGCCACCAGAGAGTTTACCAAAAACATTCAGTACTTC
CATREFTKNIQYF
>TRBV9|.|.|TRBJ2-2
TGTGCCAGCAGCGTAGGGACCGGGGAGCTGTTTTTT
CASSVGTGELFF
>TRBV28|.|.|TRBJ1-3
TGTGCCAGCAGCCCCTGGGGGGGCACCATATATTTT
CASSPWGGTIYF
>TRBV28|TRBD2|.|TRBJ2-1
TGTGCCAGCAGTGGGGGGGGCTACAATGAGCAGTTCTTC
CASSGGGYNEQFF
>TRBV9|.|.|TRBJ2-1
TGTGCCAGCAGCACCACGAGCTCCTACAATGAGCAGTTCTTC
CASSTTSSYNEQFF
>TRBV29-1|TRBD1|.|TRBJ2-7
TGCAGCGCCCAGACAGGGGGATACGAGCAGTACTTC
CSAQTGGYEQYF
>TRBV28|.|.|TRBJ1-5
TGTGCCAGCGGGAGGGGGGGACACCAGCAAGATCAGCCCCAGCATTTT
CASGRGGHQQDQPQHF
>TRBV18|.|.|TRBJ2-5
TGTGCCAGCTCCCGGACCCTAGGGACGGTGCTCGAAGAGACCCAGTACTTC
CASSRTLGTVLEETQYF
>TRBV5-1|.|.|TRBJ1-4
TGCGCCAGCAGACGTGAAGGAGGTAATGAAAAACTGTTTTTT
CASRREGGNEKLFF
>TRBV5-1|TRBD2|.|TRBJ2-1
TGCGCCAGCAGTTTAGTTAGCGGGGGAGCCTACAATGAGCAGTTCTTC
CASSLVSGGAYNEQFF